This T cell receptor beta chain was recovered during a study of blood T cell repertoires in COVID-19. The length of the CDR3 is 15 residues. Between the trimmed V and J ends, which lost 4 bases and 6 bases, there was a span of 16 bases. Germline V gene lookup returns CDR1 LGHDT and CDR2 YNNKEL (reference sequence). This clone showed up just once. Per the authors' pipeline: Researchers report that nucleated cell counts were estimated from reference gene primer amplification. Generated by immunoSEQ multiplex PCR, the TCRdb table keeps only in-frame clones and is missing some. That table gives V, J and clone size, and the DNA gave D and trimming. The table includes approximately 330,000 clones, around 87% detected once.

Material for sequencing was peripheral blood. This receptor was obtained from a woman between 40 and 55 years old with COVID-19, enrolled during active disease. The chain links TRBV3-1 (or the pseudogene TRBV3-2) to TRBJ1-5; unclear D gene. The CDR3, as DNA: TGTGCCAGCAGCCCAGGCTCGAAGATCGGTCAGCCCCAGCATTTT. Translated, it gives CASSPGSKIGQPQHF.